The T cell receptor (beta chain) described here comes from a study of cytotoxic CD8 clonotypes in ibrutinib-treated CLL. The study's findings and limits: Clonality was elevated at ibrutinib response and had returned toward baseline at progression. Circulating CD8+ T-cell counts were tracked by baseline clonality, which exceeded that of age-matched healthy donors. Public clonotypes, rarely seen, contracted or held steady on treatment. Sampling times (in sustained-remission versus progressing patients) were not the same.

CDR1 is SGHTA, CDR2 FQGNSA, per germline. Trimming shortened V by 7 bases and J by 5 bases, and 17 bases separated the two germline ends. The CDR3 has 14 amino acids. This clone appeared a single time. What it recognizes is unknown. Clones were read by immunoSEQ multiplex PCR, and TCRdb kept only the in-frame ones, dropping some. Of approximately 92,000 clones in the sample, 75% to 80% were seen once. This sample comprised PBMCs, obtained after 24 months of ibrutinib treatment. The chain couples TRBV7-2 to TRBJ2-5, with D possibly called TRBD1 or TRBD2 (5 bases each). This receptor was identified in a human donor with chronic lymphocytic leukemia. Here the CDR3 DNA reads TGTGCCAGCAAGGCGGCAGGGACGCAGGAGACCCAGTACTTC. Translating it yields CASKAAGTQETQYF. Based on the CDR3 plus reference TRBV7-2 and TRBJ2-5, the full variable domain is GAGVSQSPSNKVTEKGKDVELRCDPISGHTALYWYRQSLGQGLEFLIYFQGNSAPDKSGLPSDRFSAERTGGSVSTLTIQRTQQEDSAVYLCASKAAGTQETQYFGPGTRLLVL.